This T cell receptor beta chain was documented in a study of T cells after yellow fever vaccination. Study at large: Low-cell-number fractions were prepared with SMART-Seq v4 Ultra Low Input. The study's findings and limits: Sorted repertoires could include abundant contaminating clonotypes from bulk cells.

The germline V gene encodes CDR1 KGHSH and CDR2 LQKENI. Trimming took 6 bases from V and 6 from J; bases not matched to a gene: 11. The CDR3 extends over 16 amino acids. Making TCR cDNA involved 5'RACE template switching, which added UMIs and a universal primer site. TCRdb fed the 5' RACE reads into MiXCR, producing one record per CDR3 protein. This table holds approximately 96,000 distinct CDR3 sequences, 8% to 10% found once. The chain employs TRBV18 and TRBJ2-5, with TRBD2 matching over 12 bases. This receptor was identified in a man aged 18 to 30 who received the YFV17D yellow fever vaccine. This specimen was CD8+ T cells not binding an NS4B(214-222) dextramer, sorted from PBMCs, taken roughly 14 days after the first yellow fever vaccination. DNA for the CDR3: TGTGCCAGCTCTCCCGGACTAGCGGGGACCTTGAAGACCCAGTACTTC. Its protein is CASSPGLAGTLKTQYF.